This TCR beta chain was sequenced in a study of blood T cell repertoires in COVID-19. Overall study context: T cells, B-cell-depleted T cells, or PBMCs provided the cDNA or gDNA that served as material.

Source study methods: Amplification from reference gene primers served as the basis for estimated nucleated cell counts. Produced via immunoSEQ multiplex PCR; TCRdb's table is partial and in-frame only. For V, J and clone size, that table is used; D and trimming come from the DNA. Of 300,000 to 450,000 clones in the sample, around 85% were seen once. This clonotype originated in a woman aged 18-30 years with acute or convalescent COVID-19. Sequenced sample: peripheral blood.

The CDR3 spells CASRKGDTTDTQYF. Written as DNA, the CDR3 is TGTGCCAGCAGGAAGGGAGACACCACAGATACGCAGTATTTT. The V and J genes are TRBV6-5 and TRBJ2-3; tentatively, D is TRBD2 (5 bases). This CDR3 region has 14 residues. Germline V CDR1 and CDR2: MNHEY, SVGAGI. Trimming removed 6 bases at V and 2 bases at J, with 12 bases between.